This T cell receptor beta chain was obtained from a study of blood T cells in healthy people across ages. Germline trimming cut 5 bases from V and 1 base from J; bases unmatched to any gene: 5. This CDR3 comprises 14 residues. Germline CDR1 is MNHEY and CDR2 is SVGAGI. A second PCR, run for about 7 to 11 cycles, used a sample-barcoded 5' primer plus a J-beta primer mix. In TCRdb, the 5' RACE reads were re-called with MiXCR into one record per CDR3 protein. In the table there are approximately 770,000 distinct CDR3 sequences, about three fifths of which are singletons. Study conclusions and caveats: Bulk PBMC profiling left naive and antigen-experienced comparisons inconclusive.

Comment on this clonotype: Its cognate antigen is unknown.

This sequence originates from a young man in good health. The sequencing input was blood. The V call is TRBV6-5, the J call TRBJ2-7; TRBD2 agrees at 7 bases. Here the CDR3 reads CASSKRTRSYEQYF. CDR3 nucleotides: TGTGCCAGCAGTAAGAGGACTAGATCCTACGAGCAGTACTTC.